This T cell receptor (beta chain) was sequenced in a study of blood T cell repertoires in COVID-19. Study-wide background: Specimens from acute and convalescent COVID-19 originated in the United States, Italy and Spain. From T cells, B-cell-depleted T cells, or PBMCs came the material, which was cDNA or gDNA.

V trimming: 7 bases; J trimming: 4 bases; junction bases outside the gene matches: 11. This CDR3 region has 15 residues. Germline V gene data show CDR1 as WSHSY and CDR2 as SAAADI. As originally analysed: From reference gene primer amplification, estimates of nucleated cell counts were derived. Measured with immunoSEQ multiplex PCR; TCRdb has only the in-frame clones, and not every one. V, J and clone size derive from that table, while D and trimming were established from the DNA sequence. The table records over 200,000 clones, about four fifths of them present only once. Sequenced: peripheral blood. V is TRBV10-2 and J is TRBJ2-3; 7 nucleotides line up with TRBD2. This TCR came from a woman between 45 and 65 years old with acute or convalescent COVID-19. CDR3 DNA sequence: TGCGCCAGCATGGAAGCGGGGCGTACCGCAGATACGCAGTATTTT. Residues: CASMEAGRTADTQYF.